This section outlines one T cell receptor (beta chain) sequence together with its context. This clonotype was recorded at least ten times. Its antigen is not yet known. Base qualities were left out, and no much larger clone turns up one base away. The record originates from a study of T-cell reconstitution after alpha-beta-depleted transplantation in children (dated by TCRdb to the mid-2010s). At the level of the whole study: Using TCR repertoire profiling, the study followed T-cell immune reconstitution in a quantitative way in children after TCRalphabeta/CD19-depleted allogeneic hematopoietic cell transplantation.

The library was produced with PCR. Sequencing relied on an Illumina HiSeq 2500. TCR library preparation used molecular barcoding, with unique molecular identifiers applied to normalize quantification of the TCRbeta repertoire. TCRdb reanalyzed the raw reads on its own, using fastp at Q25 for trimming and MiXCR for clone calling, and kept in-frame beta chains. Under each unique CDR3 protein, matching rows form one entry showing the most common genes and DNA. For this sample the table gives 490,000 or so distinct CDR3 sequences, of which under 15% were detected only once. The ten largest clones take up less than 6.5% of the sample. The CDR1 and CDR2 encoded by the germline V gene are MNHEY and SVGAGI. V is trimmed back by 4 bases and J by 0 bases, and the junction contains 8 bases that no gene match accounts for. From its cysteine to its phenylalanine, the CDR3 spans 16 amino acids. Only the CDR3 DNA stays, 48 bases, in frame from base 1.

This clonotype was sampled from a human donor who donated a stem cell graft to a child with combined immunodeficiency. Sequencing was performed on PBMCs from the stem cell graft donor, taken from the stem cell graft. The V and J segments used are TRBV6-5 and TRBJ2-7; a stretch of 8 junction bases matches TRBD2. The bases are TGTGCCAGCAGTTGGGGTGGAGCGGGAGACTCCTACGAGCAGTACTTC. Its coded protein is CASSWGGAGDSYEQYF.